This TCR beta chain was documented in a study of blood T cell repertoires in COVID-19. Some clones are missing from TCRdb's copy, which holds only in-frame ones; the method was immunoSEQ multiplex PCR. The table has 300,000 to 350,000 clones, around nine tenths seen once. Germline CDR1 is MNHNS and CDR2 is SASEGT. The V gene lost 3 bases and the J gene lost 7 bases, with 6 bases spanning the gap. The CDR3 is made up of 12 amino acids. Enrollees, about 18 to 95 years old, lived in about two dozen US areas. The sequence derives from a man aged 25-45 years who had recovered from COVID-19. This chain links TRBV6-1 with TRBJ2-2; D uncertain. The source material was PBMCs or T cells enriched from blood (not recorded which). CDR3 sequence (DNA): TGTGCCAGCAGTGAGGCCGTCGGGGAGCTGTTTTTT. This codes for CASSEAVGELFF.